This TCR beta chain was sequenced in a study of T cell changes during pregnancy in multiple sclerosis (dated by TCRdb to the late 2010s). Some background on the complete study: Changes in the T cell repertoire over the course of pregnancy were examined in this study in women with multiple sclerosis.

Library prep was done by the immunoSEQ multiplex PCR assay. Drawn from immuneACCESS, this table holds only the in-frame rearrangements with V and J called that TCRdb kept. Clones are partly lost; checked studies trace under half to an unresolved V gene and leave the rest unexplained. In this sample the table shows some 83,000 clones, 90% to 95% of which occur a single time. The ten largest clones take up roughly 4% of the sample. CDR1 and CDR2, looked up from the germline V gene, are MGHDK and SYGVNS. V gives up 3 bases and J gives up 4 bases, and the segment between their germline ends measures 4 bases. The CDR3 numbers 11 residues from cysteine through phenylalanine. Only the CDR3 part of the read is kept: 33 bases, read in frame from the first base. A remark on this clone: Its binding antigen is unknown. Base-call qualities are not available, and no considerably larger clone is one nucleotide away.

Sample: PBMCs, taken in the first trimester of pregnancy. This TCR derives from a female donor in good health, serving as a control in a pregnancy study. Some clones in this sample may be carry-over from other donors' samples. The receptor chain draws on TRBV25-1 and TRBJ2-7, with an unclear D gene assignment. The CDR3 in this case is CASSERYEQYF. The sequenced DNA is TGTGCCAGCAGTGAGCGTTACGAGCAGTACTTC.